This TCR beta chain was recovered during a study of blood T cell repertoires in COVID-19. This CDR3 spans 12 amino acids. Trimming left V 6 bases short and J 1 base short, with 5 bases between. Clones were sequenced by immunoSEQ multiplex PCR, and TCRdb holds only the in-frame ones, with some missing. This sample has 250,000 to 350,000 clones, with 70% to 90% found just once. Cohort assignment relied on participant-reported clinical history. Before being deemed recovered, Cohort 3 donors had two negative PCRs, clearance, or symptom resolution. With regard to this clone: At the DNA level, this CDR3 is encoded by other sequences in the same sample as well.

The gene calls are TRBV12-3 or TRBV12-4 and TRBJ2-3, with D unclear. The source is a woman aged 25 to 39 who had recovered from COVID-19. The sample was PBMCs or T cells enriched from blood (not recorded which). The CDR3 spells CASRYGTDTQYF. CDR3 bases: TGTGCCAGCAGATATGGCACAGATACGCAGTATTTT.